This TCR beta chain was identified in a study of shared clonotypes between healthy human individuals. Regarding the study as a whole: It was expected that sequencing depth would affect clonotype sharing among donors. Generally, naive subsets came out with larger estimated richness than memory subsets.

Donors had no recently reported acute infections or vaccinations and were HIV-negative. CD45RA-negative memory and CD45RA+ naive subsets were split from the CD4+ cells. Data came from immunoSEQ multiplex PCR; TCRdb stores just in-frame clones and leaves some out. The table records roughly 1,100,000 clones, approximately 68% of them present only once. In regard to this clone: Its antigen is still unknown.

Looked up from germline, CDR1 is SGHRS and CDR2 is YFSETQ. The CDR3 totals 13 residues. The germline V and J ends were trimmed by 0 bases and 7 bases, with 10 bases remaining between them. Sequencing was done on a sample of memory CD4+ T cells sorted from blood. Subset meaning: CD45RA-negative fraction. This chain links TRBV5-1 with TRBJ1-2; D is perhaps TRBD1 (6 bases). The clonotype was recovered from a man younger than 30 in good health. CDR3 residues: CASSLATGFGYTF. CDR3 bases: TGCGCCAGCAGCTTGGCCACAGGGTTTGGCTACACCTTC.